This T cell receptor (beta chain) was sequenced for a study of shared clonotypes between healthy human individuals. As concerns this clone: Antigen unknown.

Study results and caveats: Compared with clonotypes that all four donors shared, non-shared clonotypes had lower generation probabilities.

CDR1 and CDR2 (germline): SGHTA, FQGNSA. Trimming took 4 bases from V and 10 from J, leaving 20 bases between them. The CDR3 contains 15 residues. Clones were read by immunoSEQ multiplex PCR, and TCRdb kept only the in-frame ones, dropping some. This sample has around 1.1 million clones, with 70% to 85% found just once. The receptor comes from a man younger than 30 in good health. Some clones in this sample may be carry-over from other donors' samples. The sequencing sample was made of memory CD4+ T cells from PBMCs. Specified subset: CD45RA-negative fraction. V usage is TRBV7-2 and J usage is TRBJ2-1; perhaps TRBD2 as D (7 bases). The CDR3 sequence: CASSSSPTGGPEQFF. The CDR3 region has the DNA TGTGCCAGCAGCTCATCCCCCACCGGGGGGCCCGAGCAGTTCTTC.